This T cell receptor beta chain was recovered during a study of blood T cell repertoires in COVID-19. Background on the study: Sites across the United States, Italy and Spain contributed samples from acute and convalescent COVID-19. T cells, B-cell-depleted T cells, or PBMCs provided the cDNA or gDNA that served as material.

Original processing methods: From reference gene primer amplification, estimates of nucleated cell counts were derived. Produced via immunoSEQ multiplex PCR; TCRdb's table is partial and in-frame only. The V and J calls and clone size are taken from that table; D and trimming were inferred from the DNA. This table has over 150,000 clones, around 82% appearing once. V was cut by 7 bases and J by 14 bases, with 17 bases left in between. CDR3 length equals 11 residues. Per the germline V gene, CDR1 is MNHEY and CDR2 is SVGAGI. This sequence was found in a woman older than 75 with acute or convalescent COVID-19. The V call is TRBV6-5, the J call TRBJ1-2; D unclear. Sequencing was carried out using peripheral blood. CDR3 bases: TGTGCCAGCAATACTCCGGGGTTCTCAACCTTC. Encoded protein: CASNTPGFSTF.